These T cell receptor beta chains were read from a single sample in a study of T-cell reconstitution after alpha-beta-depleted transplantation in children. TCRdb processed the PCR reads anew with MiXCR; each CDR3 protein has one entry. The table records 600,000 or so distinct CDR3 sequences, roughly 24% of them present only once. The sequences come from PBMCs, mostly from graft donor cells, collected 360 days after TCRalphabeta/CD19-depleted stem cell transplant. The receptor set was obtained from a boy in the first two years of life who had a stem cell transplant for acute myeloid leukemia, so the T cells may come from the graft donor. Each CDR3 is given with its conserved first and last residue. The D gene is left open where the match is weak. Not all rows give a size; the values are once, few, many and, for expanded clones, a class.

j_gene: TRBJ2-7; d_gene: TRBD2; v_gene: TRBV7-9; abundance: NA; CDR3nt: TGTGCCAGCAGCTTTGGGACTAGCGGGGTCTACGAGCAGTACTTC; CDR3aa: CASSFGTSGVYEQYF
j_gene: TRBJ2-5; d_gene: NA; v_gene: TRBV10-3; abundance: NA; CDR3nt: TGTGCCATCAGTGAGTTGGTACAAACTGAGACCCAGTACTTC; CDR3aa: CAISELVQTETQYF
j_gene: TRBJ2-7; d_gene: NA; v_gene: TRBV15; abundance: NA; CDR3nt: TGTGCCGTTTCGAGGGGGGCCAACTCCTACGAGCAGTACTTC; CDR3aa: CAVSRGANSYEQYF
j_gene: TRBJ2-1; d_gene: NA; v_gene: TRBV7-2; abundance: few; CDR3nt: TGTGCCAGCAGCTTAGGGCAGCTCTCCTACAATGAGCAGTTCTTC; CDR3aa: CASSLGQLSYNEQFF
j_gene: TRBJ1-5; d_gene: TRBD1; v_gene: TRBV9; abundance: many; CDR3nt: TGTGCCAGCAGCGTAGGAGGGGGCGGCAATCAGCCCCAGCATTTT; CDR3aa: CASSVGGGGNQPQHF
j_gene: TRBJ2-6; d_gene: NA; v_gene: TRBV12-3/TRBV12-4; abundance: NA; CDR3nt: TGTGCCAGCAGCGGACTTGGACTCTCTGGGGCCAACGTCCTGACTTTC; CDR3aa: CASSGLGLSGANVLTF
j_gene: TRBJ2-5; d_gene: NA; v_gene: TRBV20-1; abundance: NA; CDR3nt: TGCAGTGCTAGAGTACAACTAGCCACCTTCCAAGAGACCCAGTACTTC; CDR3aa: CSARVQLATFQETQYF
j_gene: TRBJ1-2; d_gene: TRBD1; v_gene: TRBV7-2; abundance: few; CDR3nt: TGTGCCAGCAGCCCCTATAGGACAGGGTCGGGTGGCTACACCTTC; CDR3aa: CASSPYRTGSGGYTF
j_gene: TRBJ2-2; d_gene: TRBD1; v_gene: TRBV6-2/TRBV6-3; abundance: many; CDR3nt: TGTGCCAGCACAAACGGACAGGCGCTGAACACCGGGGAGCTGTTTTTT; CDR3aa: CASTNGQALNTGELFF
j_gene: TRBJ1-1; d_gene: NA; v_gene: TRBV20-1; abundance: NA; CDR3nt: TGCAGTGCTAGAGATTGGAGAGCCTACGGGAACACTGAAGCTTTCTTT; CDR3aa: CSARDWRAYGNTEAFF
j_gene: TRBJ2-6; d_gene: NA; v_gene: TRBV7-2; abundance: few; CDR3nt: TGTGCCAGCAGCTCCGAGCCGGGGGTTGGGGCCAACGTCCTGACTTTC; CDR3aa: CASSSEPGVGANVLTF
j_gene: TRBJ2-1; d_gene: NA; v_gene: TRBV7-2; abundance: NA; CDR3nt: TGTGCCAGCAGCCCGTGGGGGAGATCCGCGCTCTACAATGAGCAGTTCTTC; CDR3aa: CASSPWGRSALYNEQFF
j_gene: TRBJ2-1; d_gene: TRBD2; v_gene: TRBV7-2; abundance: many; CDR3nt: TGTGCCAGCAGCTTCGGACTAGCCTACAATGAGCAGTTCTTC; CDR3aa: CASSFGLAYNEQFF
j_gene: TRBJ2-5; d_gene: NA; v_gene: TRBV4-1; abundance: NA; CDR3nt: TGCGCCAGCAGCGTACAGAAGGAAGAGACCCAGTACTTC; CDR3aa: CASSVQKEETQYF
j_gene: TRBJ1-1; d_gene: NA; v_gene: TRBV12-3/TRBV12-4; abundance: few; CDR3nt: TGTGCCAGCAGTGATAGTGGTCAGGCCACTGAAGCTTTCTTT; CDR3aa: CASSDSGQATEAFF
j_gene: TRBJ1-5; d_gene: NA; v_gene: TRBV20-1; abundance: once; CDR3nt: TGCAGTGCGGCCGACAGTTATCAGCCCCAGCATTTT; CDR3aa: CSAADSYQPQHF
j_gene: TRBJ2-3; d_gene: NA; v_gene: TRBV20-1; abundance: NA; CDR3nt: TGCAGTGCTTCCGATCTGATTACGCAGTATTTT; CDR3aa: CSASDLITQYF
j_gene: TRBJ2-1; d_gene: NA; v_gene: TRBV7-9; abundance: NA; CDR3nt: TGTGCCAGCAGCTTATCGGGGGGCCCATCCGAGGAGCAGTTCTTC; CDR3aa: CASSLSGGPSEEQFF
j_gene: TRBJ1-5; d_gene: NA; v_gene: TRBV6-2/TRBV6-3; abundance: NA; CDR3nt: TGTGCCAGCATGGGCCGCGGGGGTTCCAATCAGCCCCAGCATTTT; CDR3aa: CASMGRGGSNQPQHF
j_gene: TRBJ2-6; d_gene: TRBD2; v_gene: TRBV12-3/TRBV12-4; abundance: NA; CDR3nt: TGTGCCAGCAGAACTCAGGGAGGGATTGGTGGGGCCAACGTCCTGACTTTC; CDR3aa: CASRTQGGIGGANVLTF
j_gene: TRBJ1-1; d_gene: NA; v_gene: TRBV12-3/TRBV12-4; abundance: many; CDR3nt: TGTGCCAGCAGTCTAGCCTTGGGGGACACTGAAGCTTTCTTT; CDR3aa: CASSLALGDTEAFF
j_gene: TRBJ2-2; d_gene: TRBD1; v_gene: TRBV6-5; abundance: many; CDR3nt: TGTGCCAGCAGTTACGACGGACAGGCCCGACTATTACCCGGGGAGCTGTTTTTT; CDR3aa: CASSYDGQARLLPGELFF
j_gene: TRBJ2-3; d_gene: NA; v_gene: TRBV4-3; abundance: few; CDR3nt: TGCGCCAGCAGCCAAGATCTGAGGGGGGGCCTTACAGATACGCAGTATTTT; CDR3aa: CASSQDLRGGLTDTQYF
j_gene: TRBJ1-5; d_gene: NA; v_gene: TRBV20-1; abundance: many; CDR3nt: TGCAGTGCTAGAGGCGCTCCCGATAGCAATCAGCCCCAGCATTTT; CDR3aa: CSARGAPDSNQPQHF
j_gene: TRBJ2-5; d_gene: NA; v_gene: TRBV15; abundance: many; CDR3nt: TGTGCCACCAGCAGTTGGACAGACCACCAAGAGACCCAGTACTTC; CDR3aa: CATSSWTDHQETQYF
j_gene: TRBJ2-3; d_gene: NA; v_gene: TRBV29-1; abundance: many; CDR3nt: TGCAGCGTTGTGGGGAGGTCAGATACGCAGTATTTT; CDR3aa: CSVVGRSDTQYF
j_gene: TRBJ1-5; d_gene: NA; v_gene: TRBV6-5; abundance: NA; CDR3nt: TGTGCCAGCAGTTACTCCGGGGGAGGGCAGCCCCAGCATTTT; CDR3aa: CASSYSGGGQPQHF
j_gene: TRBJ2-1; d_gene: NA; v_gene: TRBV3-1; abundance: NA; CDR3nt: TGTGCCAGCAGCCAACATAGACGGTACAATGAGCAGTTCTTC; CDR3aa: CASSQHRRYNEQFF
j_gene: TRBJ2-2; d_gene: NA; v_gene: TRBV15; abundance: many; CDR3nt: TGTGCCACCAGCAGAGAGGGGACCGTAAGGGGGGAGCTGTTTTTT; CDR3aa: CATSREGTVRGELFF
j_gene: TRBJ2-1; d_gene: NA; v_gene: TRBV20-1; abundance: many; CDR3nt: TGCAGTGCTAGGAATCAGCTTAACAATGAGCAGTTCTTC; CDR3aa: CSARNQLNNEQFF
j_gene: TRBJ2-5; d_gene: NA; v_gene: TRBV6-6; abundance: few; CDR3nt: TGTGCCAGCAGTTACGGGAATATGGAGACCCAGTACTTC; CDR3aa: CASSYGNMETQYF
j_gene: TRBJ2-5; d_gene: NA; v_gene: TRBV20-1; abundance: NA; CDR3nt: TGCAGTGCTCAGGGCAGACCATCTTACCAAGAGACCCAGTACTTC; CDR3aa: CSAQGRPSYQETQYF
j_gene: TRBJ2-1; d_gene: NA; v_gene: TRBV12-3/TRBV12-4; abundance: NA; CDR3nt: TGTGCCAGCAGCCTCAATGGCCCCGAGCAGTTCTTC; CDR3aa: CASSLNGPEQFF
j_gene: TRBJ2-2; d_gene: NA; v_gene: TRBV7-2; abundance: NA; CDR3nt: TGTGCCAGCAGCTTGGTCGTGAACACCGGGGAGCTGTTTTTT; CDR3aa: CASSLVVNTGELFF
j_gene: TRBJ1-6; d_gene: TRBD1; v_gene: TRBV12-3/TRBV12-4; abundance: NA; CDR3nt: TGTGCCAGCAGCCTGAGGATGACAGGGGATAATTCACCCCTCCACTTT; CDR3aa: CASSLRMTGDNSPLHF
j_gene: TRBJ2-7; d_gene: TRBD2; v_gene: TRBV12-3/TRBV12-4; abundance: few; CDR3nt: TGTGCCAGCAGAACCACTAGCGGGGGGAACGAGCAGTACTTC; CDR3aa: CASRTTSGGNEQYF
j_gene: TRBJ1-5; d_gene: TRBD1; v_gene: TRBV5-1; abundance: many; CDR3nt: TGCGCCAGCAGCGCGACAGGGGCTAGCAATCAGCCCCAGCATTTT; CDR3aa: CASSATGASNQPQHF
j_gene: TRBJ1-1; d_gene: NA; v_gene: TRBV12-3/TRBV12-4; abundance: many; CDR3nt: TGTGCCAGCAGAACCGACAGAAGATCCTCGAACACTGAAGCTTTCTTT; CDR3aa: CASRTDRRSSNTEAFF
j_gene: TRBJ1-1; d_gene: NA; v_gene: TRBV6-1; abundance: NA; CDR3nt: TGTGCCAGCAGTGTACCGGGACACTTGAACACTGAAGCTTTCTTT; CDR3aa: CASSVPGHLNTEAFF
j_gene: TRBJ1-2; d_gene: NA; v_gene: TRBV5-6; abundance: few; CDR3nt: TGTGCCAGCAGCTCAGGGCCCCTCTATGGCTACACCTTC; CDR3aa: CASSSGPLYGYTF
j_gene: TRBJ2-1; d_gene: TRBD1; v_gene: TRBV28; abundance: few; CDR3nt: TGTGCCAGCAGTTTTTTGGGACAGGGTACCTACAATGAGCAGTTCTTC; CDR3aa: CASSFLGQGTYNEQFF
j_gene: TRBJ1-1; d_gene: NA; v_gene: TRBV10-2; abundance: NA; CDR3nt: TGCGCCAGCAGTGATACAGTGAACACTGAAGCTTTCTTT; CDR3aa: CASSDTVNTEAFF
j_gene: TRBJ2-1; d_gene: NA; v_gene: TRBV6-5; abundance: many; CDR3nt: TGTGCCAGCAGCTACTCAGCCGGGGGCAATGAGCAGTTCTTC; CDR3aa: CASSYSAGGNEQFF
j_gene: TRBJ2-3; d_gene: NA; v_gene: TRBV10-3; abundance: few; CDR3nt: TGTGCCATCACGGGGCAGGGGAAAGATACGCAGTATTTT; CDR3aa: CAITGQGKDTQYF
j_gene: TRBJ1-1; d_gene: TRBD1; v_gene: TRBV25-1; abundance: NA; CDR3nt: TGTGCCAGCAAACGGGAGGGGGCCACTGAAGCTTTCTTT; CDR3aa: CASKREGATEAFF
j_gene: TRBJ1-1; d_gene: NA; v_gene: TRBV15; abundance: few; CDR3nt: TGTGCCACCAGCCGAGAGGATACTGAAGCTTTCTTT; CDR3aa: CATSREDTEAFF
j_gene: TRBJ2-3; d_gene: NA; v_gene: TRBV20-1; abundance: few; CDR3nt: TGCAGTGCCGCTGGCGCCTTAACAGATACGCAGTATTTT; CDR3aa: CSAAGALTDTQYF